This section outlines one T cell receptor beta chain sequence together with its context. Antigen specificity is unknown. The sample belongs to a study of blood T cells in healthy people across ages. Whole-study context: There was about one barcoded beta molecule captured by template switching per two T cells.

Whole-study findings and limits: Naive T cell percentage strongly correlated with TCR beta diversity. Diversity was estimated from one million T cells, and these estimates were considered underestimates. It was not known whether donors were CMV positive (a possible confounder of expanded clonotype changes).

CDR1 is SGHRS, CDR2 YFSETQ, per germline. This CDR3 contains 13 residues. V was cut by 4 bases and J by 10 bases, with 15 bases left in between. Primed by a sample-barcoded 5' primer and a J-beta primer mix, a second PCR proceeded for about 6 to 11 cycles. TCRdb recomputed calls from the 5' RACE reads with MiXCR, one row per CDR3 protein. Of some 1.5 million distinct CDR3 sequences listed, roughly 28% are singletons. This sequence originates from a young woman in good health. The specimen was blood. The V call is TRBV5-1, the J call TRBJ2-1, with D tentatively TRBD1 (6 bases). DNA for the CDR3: TGCGCCAGCAGCCGAGACAGGATAGGCGAGCAGTTCTTC. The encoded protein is CASSRDRIGEQFF.